A selection of T cell receptor beta chains follows, all from one sample in a study of memory CD8 T cells in hepatitis C reinfection. Generated by immunoSEQ multiplex PCR, the TCRdb table keeps only in-frame clones and is missing some. The table has 35,000 to 50,000 clones, 88% seen once; the top ten hold around 1.2%. The sequenced sample consisted of naive CD8+ T cells sorted from blood. The receptors come from a young man with hepatitis C virus infection. The CDR3 runs from the conserved cysteine through the conserved F or W. D genes are given only for firm matches. Size values are once, few and many counts, or a class for expanded clones, and some rows have none.

TRBV29-1	NA	TRBJ2-3	TRBD2	TGCAGCTCGCGGGGGGCCCGGGCAGATACGCAGTATTTT	CSSRGARADTQYF
TRBV29-1	once	TRBJ1-1	TRBD1	TGCAGCGCCCTTGGACAGGGTGTTTTGATGAACACTGAAGCTTTCTTT	CSALGQGVLMNTEAFF
TRBV9	NA	TRBJ1-1	NA	TGTGCCAGCAGCCCCTGGACTGGGAACACTGAAGCTTTCTTT	CASSPWTGNTEAFF
TRBV5-1	NA	TRBJ2-5	TRBD2	TGCGCCAGCAGCTTAGCGGGAGGGCCCCAAGAGACCCAGTACTTC	CASSLAGGPQETQYF
TRBV27	NA	TRBJ2-1	TRBD2	TGTGCCAGCACTCCTGGGGCTAGCGGGGGGCGAAATGAGCAGTTCTTC	CASTPGASGGRNEQFF
TRBV19	NA	TRBJ1-5	NA	TGTGCCAGTAGTATGATGCGGGACGCGGTCGATCAGCCCCAGCATTTT	CASSMMRDAVDQPQHF
TRBV4-1	NA	TRBJ2-3	NA	TGCGCCAGCAGCCAAGATGCGACCACCGGAGGGACAGATACGCAGTATTTT	CASSQDATTGGTDTQYF
TRBV6-5	NA	TRBJ1-2	TRBD1	TGTGCCAGCACGACAGGGCAGGGCCATGGCTACACCTTC	CASTTGQGHGYTF
TRBV7-6	few	TRBJ2-1	TRBD2	TGTGCCAGCAGCTGGACTAGCGGGAGCAATGAGCAGTTCTTC	CASSWTSGSNEQFF
TRBV4-3	NA	TRBJ1-2	NA	TGCGCCAGCAGCCAAGGGGAGGGGGACTATGGCTACACCTTC	CASSQGEGDYGYTF
TRBV6-1	NA	TRBJ2-2	NA	TGTGCCAGCAGTGATTATGTTCCCCCGAACACCGGGGAGCTGTTTTTT	CASSDYVPPNTGELFF
TRBV5-4	NA	TRBJ2-7	TRBD1	TGTGCCAGCAGCTTTCAGGGGGCCTACGAGCAGTACTTC	CASSFQGAYEQYF
TRBV7-2	NA	TRBJ2-5	TRBD1	TGTGCCAGCAGCTCTGGGACAGGGTTGATAGAGACCCAGTACTTC	CASSSGTGLIETQYF
TRBV29-1	NA	TRBJ2-1	TRBD2	TGCAGCGTCAGACTAGCGGGAGATACGTTTGGTGAGCAGTTCTTC	CSVRLAGDTFGEQFF
TRBV7-9	NA	TRBJ1-6	TRBD1	TGTGCCAGCAGCACCACAACAGGGGGTTTTTCACCCCTCCACTTT	CASSTTTGGFSPLHF
TRBV20-1	NA	TRBJ2-1	NA	TGCAGTGCTAGGGGTCTAAATGAGGTGTTCTTC	CSARGLNEVFF
TRBV6-5	NA	TRBJ2-1	TRBD2	TGTGCCAGCAGTTACTCGACTAGCGGGGATGTTGAGCAGTTCTTC	CASSYSTSGDVEQFF
TRBV6-6	NA	TRBJ1-6	NA	TGTGCCAGCAGTTACTCGGGAGATAATTCACCCCTCCACTTT	CASSYSGDNSPLHF
TRBV2	once	TRBJ2-1	NA	TGTGCCAGCAGGGTACAGGGCTATGAGCAGTTCTTC	CASRVQGYEQFF
TRBV11-2	NA	TRBJ2-1	TRBD1	TGTGCCAGCAGCTTAGGAACATTCGGGACAGGGTCTCACAATGAGCAGTTCTTC	CASSLGTFGTGSHNEQFF
TRBV5-6	NA	TRBJ2-3	TRBD2	TGTGCCAGCAGCTCTGGTCCCCCTAGCGGGAGGGCAGATACGCAGTATTTT	CASSSGPPSGRADTQYF
TRBV5-6	NA	TRBJ2-3	TRBD2	TGTGCCAGCAGCTTGTGGGGGGCGGGAGGGCCCACAGATACGCAGTATTTT	CASSLWGAGGPTDTQYF
TRBV5-1	NA	TRBJ2-7	TRBD1	TGCGCCAGCAGCCCCGGGACAGGGACCTACGAGCAGTACTTC	CASSPGTGTYEQYF
TRBV5-6	few	TRBJ1-1	NA	TGTGCCAGCAGCTCGCGGGCCCTATGGACTGAAGCTTTCTTT	CASSSRALWTEAFF
TRBV4-3	NA	TRBJ2-5	TRBD2	TGCGCCAGCAGTCCGGGACTAGCGGGGGGCTCCAAGGAGACCCAGTACTTC	CASSPGLAGGSKETQYF
TRBV4-3	few	TRBJ2-2	NA	TGCGCCAGCAGCCAAGATGAAGGGACACGCCCAAGGGAGCTGTTTTTT	CASSQDEGTRPRELFF
TRBV29-1	once	TRBJ1-3	NA	TGCAGCGTTGAAGATGCGGGGACGGGAAACACCATATATTTT	CSVEDAGTGNTIYF
TRBV11-2	NA	TRBJ1-1	TRBD1	TGTGCCAGCAGCTTAGCAGGGGGGCTGGACACTGAAGCTTTCTTT	CASSLAGGLDTEAFF
TRBV6-5	NA	TRBJ1-1	NA	TGTGCCAGCAGTTACTCGGGGGGTTGGGACACTGAAGCTTTCTTT	CASSYSGGWDTEAFF
TRBV19	NA	TRBJ2-1	NA	TGTGCCAGTAGTATAGGTGAGGGGGGGGATGAGCAGTTCTTC	CASSIGEGGDEQFF
TRBV27	NA	TRBJ2-4	TRBD2	TGTGCCAGCAGTTCCCCGGGTGCGGGGGTAGCCAAAAACATTCAGTACTTC	CASSSPGAGVAKNIQYF
TRBV27	NA	TRBJ2-7	NA	TGTGCCAGCAGTTTGACGGGTTCCTACGAGCAGTACTTC	CASSLTGSYEQYF
TRBV27	NA	TRBJ2-1	NA	TGTGCCAGCAGTCTTGGGAGTAGCGCGTGGCATGAGCAGTTCTTC	CASSLGSSAWHEQFF
TRBV9	NA	TRBJ2-5	TRBD2	TGTGCCAGCAGCGCTAGCGGGGGGAAAGAGACCCAGTACTTC	CASSASGGKETQYF
TRBV7-9	NA	TRBJ2-3	NA	TGTGCCAGCAGCTTAAGGCAGGGCACAGATACGCAGTATTTT	CASSLRQGTDTQYF
TRBV13	NA	TRBJ1-1	TRBD1	TGTGCCTCGAGACAGGGAGACACTGAAGCTTTCTTT	CASRQGDTEAFF
TRBV5-8	few	TRBJ1-5	NA	TGTGCCAGCAGCCAGCCTAGAAGCAATCAGCCCCAGCATTTT	CASSQPRSNQPQHF
TRBV9	NA	TRBJ2-1	NA	TGTGCCAGCAGCGTGGAAGGGGTTTCGTATGATGAGCAGTTCTTC	CASSVEGVSYDEQFF
TRBV4-1	once	TRBJ2-1	NA	TGCGCCAGCAGCCAAGCCGGGACTCCTTTAGCAGGGCAGTTCTTC	CASSQAGTPLAGQFF
TRBV11-2	NA	TRBJ1-4	NA	TGTGCCAGCAGCTTAGATCAGAGGGTAACTAATGAAAAACTGTTTTTT	CASSLDQRVTNEKLFF
TRBV21-1	NA	TRBJ2-1	NA	TGTGCCAGCAGTTCGGAGGGAGCGGGAGTCGGGAATGAGCAGTTCTTC	CASSSEGAGVGNEQFF
TRBV6-1	once	TRBJ2-7	TRBD1	TGTGCCAGCAGTTTTTACAGGGGTCCCTCCTACGAGCAGTACTTC	CASSFYRGPSYEQYF
TRBV6-5	NA	TRBJ2-1	TRBD2	TGTGCCAGCAGTTACTCGGTAGGACTAGCGGGAGGTGAGCAGTTCTTC	CASSYSVGLAGGEQFF
TRBV28	NA	TRBJ2-1	NA	TGTGCCAGCAGCCCTCTTTCCTACAATGAGCAGTTCTTC	CASSPLSYNEQFF
TRBV9	NA	TRBJ2-1	TRBD2	TGTGCCAGCAGCGTACTAGCGGGAGGAGTTAATGAGCAGTTCTTC	CASSVLAGGVNEQFF
TRBV5-6	NA	TRBJ1-2	TRBD1	TGTGCCAGCAGCTTGGATTATGACAGGGGCGATGGCTACACCTTC	CASSLDYDRGDGYTF
TRBV4-1	NA	TRBJ2-3	NA	TGCGCCAGCAGCCAAGATATCAGCGGAAGCACAGATACGCAGTATTTT	CASSQDISGSTDTQYF
TRBV19	NA	TRBJ2-7	TRBD1	TGTGCCAGTAACGTCGGGACAGGGGACTACGAGCAGTACTTC	CASNVGTGDYEQYF
TRBV14	NA	TRBJ1-5	NA	TGTGCCAGCAGCCAAGAGGGACTCCGCGGTAGCAATCAGCCCCAGCATTTT	CASSQEGLRGSNQPQHF
TRBV5-5	NA	TRBJ2-2	NA	TGTGCCAGCAGCCTACTCCATAGACAAATAGAACCCGGGGAGCTGTTTTTT	CASSLLHRQIEPGELFF
TRBV13	NA	TRBJ1-2	NA	TGTGCCAGCAGCTTAGGCCAGACAAGCCCAGGGAATCGCTACACCTTC	CASSLGQTSPGNRYTF
TRBV27	few	TRBJ1-5	TRBD1	TGTGCCAGCAGTCCCATCAGTCCCGGGACAGGAATCAATCAGCCCCAGCATTTT	CASSPISPGTGINQPQHF
TRBV5-1	NA	TRBJ1-2	NA	TGCGCCAGCAGTCTTTGGGGGGTCGGCTACACCTTC	CASSLWGVGYTF
TRBV7-8	NA	TRBJ2-1	TRBD2	TGTGCCAGCAGCCTCCCCCGGTTGACTAGCGGGGCTTACAATGAGCAGTTCTTC	CASSLPRLTSGAYNEQFF
TRBV6-1	few	TRBJ1-5	NA	TGTGCCAGCGGCTGGGAGGACGGTCAGCCCCAGCATTTT	CASGWEDGQPQHF
TRBV5-1	NA	TRBJ1-1	NA	TGCGCCAGCAGCCCCAGGGGTTGGGGCACTGAAGCTTTCTTT	CASSPRGWGTEAFF